The T cell receptor beta chain described here comes from a study of T cells in Graves' hyperthyroidism and ophthalmopathy. General observations from the study: Most thyroid clonotypes expanded above 0.001 were also detected in blood.

Comments on this clonotype: What it recognizes is unknown.

There were TCR beta CDR3 regions amplified from RNA transcripts. HTBI primers drove first-round RT-PCR of the TCR CDR3. One entry per CDR3 protein results from TCRdb running MiXCR on the multiplex PCR reads. The table includes 500,000 to 750,000 distinct CDR3 sequences, roughly 14% detected once. V lost 0 bases and J 5 bases, leaving 14 bases between the germline ends. Germline V CDR1 and CDR2: SGDLS, YYNGEE. The CDR3 extends over 16 amino acids. The hyperthyroidism was newly diagnosed and had lasted under 2 months; the patients were aged 18 to 65. The study excluded patients with uncontrolled infection, other autoimmune disease, pregnancy or lactation. The PBMCs were taken from around 10 ml of fresh peripheral blood.

The sequencing input was blood. The source is a woman under 40 with Graves' hyperthyroidism. The rearrangement links TRBV9 to TRBJ2-2; no firm D call. CDR3 sequence reads: CASSVGLHFGTGELFF. DNA of the CDR3: TGTGCCAGCAGCGTAGGTCTACACTTCGGGACCGGGGAGCTGTTTTTT.